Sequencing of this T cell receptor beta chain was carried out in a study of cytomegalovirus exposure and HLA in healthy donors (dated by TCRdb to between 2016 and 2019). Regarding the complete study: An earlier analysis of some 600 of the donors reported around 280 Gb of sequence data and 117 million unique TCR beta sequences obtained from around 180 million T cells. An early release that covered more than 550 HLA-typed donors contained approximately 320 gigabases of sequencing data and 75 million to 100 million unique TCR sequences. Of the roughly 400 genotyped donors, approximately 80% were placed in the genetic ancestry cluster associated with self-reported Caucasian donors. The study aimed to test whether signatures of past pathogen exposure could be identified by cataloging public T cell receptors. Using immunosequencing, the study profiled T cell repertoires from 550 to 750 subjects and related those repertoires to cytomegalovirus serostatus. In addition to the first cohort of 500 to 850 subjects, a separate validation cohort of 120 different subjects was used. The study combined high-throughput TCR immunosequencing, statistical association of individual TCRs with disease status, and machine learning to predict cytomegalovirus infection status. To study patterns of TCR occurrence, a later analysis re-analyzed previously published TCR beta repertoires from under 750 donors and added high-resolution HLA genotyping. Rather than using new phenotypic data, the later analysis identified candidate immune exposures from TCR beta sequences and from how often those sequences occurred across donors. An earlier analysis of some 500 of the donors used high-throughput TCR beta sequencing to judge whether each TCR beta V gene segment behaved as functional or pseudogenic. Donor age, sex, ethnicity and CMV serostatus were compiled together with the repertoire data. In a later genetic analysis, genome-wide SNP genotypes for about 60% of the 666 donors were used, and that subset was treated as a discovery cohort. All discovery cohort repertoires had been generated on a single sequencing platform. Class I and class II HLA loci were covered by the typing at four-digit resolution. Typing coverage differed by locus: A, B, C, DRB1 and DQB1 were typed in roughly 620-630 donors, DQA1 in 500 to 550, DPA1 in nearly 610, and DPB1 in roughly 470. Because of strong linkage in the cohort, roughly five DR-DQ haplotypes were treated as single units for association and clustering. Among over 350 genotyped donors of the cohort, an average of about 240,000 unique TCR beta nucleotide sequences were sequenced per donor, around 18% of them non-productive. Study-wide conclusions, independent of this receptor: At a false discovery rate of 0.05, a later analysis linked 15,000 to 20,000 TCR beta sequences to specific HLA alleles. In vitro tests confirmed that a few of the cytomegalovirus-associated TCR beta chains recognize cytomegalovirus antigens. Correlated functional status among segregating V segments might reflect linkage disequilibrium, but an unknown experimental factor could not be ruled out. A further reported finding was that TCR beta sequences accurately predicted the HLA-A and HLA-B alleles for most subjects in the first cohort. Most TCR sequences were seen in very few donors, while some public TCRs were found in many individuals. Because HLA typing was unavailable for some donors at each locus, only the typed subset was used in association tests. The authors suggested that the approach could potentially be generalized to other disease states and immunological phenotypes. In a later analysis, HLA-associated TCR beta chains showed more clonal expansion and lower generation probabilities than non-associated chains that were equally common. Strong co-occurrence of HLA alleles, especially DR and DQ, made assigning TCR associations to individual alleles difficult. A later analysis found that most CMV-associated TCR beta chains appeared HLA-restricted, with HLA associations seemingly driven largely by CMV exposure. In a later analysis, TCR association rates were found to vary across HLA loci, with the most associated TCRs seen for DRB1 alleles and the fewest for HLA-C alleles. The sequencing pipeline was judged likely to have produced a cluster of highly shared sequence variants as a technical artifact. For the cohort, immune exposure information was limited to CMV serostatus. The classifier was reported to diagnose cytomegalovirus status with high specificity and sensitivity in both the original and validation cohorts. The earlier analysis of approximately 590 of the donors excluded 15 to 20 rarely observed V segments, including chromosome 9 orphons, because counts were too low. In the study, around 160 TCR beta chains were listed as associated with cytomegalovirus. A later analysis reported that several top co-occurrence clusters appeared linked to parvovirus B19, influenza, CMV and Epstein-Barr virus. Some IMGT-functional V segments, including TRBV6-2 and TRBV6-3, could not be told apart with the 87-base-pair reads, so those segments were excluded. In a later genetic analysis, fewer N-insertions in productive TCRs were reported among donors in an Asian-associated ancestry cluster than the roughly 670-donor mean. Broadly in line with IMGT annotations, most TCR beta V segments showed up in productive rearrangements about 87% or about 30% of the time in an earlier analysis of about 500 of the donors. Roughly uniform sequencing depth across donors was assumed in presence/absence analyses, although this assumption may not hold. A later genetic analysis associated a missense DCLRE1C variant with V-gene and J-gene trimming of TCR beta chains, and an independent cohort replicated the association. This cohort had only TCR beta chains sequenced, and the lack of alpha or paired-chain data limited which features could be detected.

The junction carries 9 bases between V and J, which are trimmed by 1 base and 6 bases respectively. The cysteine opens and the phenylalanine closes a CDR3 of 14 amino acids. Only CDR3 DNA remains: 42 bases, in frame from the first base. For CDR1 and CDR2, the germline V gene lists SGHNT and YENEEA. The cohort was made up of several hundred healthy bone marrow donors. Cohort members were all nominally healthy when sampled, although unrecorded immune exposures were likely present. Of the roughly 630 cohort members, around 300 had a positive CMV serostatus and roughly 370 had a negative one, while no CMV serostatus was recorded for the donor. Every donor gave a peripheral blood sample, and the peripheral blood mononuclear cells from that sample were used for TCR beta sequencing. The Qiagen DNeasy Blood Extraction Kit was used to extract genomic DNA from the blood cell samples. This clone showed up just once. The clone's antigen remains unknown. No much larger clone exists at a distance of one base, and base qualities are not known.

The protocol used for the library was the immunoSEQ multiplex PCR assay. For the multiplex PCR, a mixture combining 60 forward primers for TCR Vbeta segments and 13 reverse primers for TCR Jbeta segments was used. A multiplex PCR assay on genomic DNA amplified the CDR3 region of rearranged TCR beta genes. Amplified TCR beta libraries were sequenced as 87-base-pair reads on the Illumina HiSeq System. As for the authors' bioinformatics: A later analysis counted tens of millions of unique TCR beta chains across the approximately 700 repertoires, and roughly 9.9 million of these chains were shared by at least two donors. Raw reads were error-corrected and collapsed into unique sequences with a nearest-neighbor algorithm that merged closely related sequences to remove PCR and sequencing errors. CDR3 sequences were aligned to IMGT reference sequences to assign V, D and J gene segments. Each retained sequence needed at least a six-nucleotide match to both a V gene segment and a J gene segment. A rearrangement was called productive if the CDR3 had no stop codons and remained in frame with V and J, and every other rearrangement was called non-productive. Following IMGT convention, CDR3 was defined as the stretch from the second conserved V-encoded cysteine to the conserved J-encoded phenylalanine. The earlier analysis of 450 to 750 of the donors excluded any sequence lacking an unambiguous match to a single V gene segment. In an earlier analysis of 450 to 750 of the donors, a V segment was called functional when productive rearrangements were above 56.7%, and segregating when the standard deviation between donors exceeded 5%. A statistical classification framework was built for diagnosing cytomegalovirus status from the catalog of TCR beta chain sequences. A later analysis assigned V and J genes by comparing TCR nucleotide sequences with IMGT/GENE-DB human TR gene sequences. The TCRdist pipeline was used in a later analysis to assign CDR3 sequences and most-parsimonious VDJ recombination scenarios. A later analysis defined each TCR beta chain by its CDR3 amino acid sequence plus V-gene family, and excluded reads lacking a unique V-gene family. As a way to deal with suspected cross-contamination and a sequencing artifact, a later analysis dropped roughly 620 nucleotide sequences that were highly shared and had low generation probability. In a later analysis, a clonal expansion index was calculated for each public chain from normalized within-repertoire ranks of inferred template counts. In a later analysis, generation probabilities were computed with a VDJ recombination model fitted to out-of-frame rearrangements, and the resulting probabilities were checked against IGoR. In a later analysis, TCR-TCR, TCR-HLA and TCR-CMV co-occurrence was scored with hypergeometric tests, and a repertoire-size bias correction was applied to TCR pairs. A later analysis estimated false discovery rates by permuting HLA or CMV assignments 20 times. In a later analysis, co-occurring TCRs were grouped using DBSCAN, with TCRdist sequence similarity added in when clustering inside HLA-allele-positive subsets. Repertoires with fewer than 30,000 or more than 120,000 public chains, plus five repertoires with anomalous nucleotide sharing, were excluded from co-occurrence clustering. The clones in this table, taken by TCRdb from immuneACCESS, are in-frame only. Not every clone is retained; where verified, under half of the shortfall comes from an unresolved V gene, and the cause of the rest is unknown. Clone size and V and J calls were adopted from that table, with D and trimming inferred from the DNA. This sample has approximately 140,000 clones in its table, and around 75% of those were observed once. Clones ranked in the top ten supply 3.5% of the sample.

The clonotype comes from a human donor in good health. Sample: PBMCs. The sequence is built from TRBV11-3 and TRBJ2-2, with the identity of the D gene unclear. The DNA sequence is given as TGTGCCAGCAGCTTAGCTCCGGGTTCCGGGGAGCTGTTTTTT. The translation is CASSLAPGSGELFF.